The clone carrying this T cell receptor beta chain was detected a few times. Trimming cost V 4 bases and J 6 bases; bases outside gene matches: 9. The length of the CDR3 is 15 residues. Germline V gene data show CDR1 as LNHNV and CDR2 as YYDKDF (reference sequence). The record originates from a study of control samples from healthy donors and cancer patients. The method was immunoSEQ multiplex PCR; TCRdb's version includes in-frame clones alone and lacks a portion of them. This repertoire shows 130,000 or so clones, around 92% found once; its top ten account for under 9%. The J gene is TRBJ2-1, the V gene TRBV15; TRBD1 aligns across 7 bases. This receptor was taken from a man between 45 and 60 years old with head and neck cancer. The sample was PBMCs. CDR3 amino acids: CATSMDTGVFNEQFF. Written as DNA, the CDR3 is TGTGCCACCAGCATGGATACAGGGGTATTCAATGAGCAGTTCTTC.